The 4 T cell receptor beta chains below all came from one sample that was sequenced in a study of T cell changes during pregnancy in multiple sclerosis. The assay was immunoSEQ multiplex PCR, and TCRdb's table has in-frame clones only and misses some. This sample has around 30,000 clones; around nine tenths occur once, and the top ten carry 4.5% to 6.5%. The sequencing here drew on CD8+ T cells from peripheral blood mononuclear cells, taken before pregnancy. The receptors derive from a female donor with multiple sclerosis, enrolled in a pregnancy study.

The chain uses TRBV27 and TRBJ1-2; TRBD1 aligns across 8 bases. There are 17 residues in the CDR3. V dropped 2 bases and J dropped 8; count of bases not matched to a gene: 16. Germline CDR1 is MNHEY and CDR2 is SMNVEV (reference sequence). In DNA, the CDR3 is TGTGCCAGCAGTTTAAGCCCCCTCGGGCAGGGGGCTGGGGGCTACACCTTC. Translation gives CASSLSPLGQGAGGYTF.

V gene TRBV2 combines with J gene TRBJ2-5, with D tentatively TRBD2 (5 bases). Germline CDR1 is SNHLY and CDR2 is FYNNEI. The CDR3 contains 15 residues. Trimming took off 2 bases at V and 6 bases at J, with 16 bases between the two ends. The CDR3: CASSETRGGHQTQYF. The CDR3, as DNA: TGTGCCAGCAGTGAAACCCGGGGTGGGCATCAGACCCAGTACTTC.

The rearrangement uses TRBV10-3 and TRBJ2-5; D possibly corresponds to TRBD2 (5 bases). The CDR3 has 13 residues. Germline V gene data show CDR1 as ENHRY and CDR2 as SYGVKD. V dropped 2 bases and J dropped 4 bases, with 8 bases sitting between them. The CDR3 region is CAISETGIETQYF. The CDR3 DNA reads as TGTGCCATCAGTGAGACGGGAATAGAGACCCAGTACTTC.

The rearrangement links TRBV7-9 to TRBJ2-4, with D unclear. Per germline, CDR1 SEHNR and CDR2 FQNEAQ (reference sequence). The CDR3 contains 15 residues. Trimming stripped 5 bases from V and 0 bases from J, with 11 bases between. The CDR3 region has the DNA TGTGCCAGCAGCGAGACTGTCCTAGCCAAAAACATTCAGTACTTC. Translating gives CASSETVLAKNIQYF. The complete variable domain, with remaining parts taken from reference TRBV7-9 and TRBJ2-4, reads DTGVSQNPRHKITKRGQNVTFRCDPISEHNRLYWYRQTLGQGPEFLTYFQNEAQLEKSRLLSDRFSAERPKGSFSTLEIQRTEQGDSAMYLCASSETVLAKNIQYFGAGTRLSVL.